One and the same sample provided the 29 T cell receptor beta chains below, sequenced in a study of read filtering for tumor transcriptome and immune sequencing. Molecular barcoded adaptors covering alpha/delta and beta/gamma chains were used on roughly 400 ng RNA. MiXCR was run by TCRdb on the reads, yielding one entry per CDR3 protein. The sample includes about 46,000 distinct CDR3 sequences, around 12% of them seen just once. Material for sequencing was a population of CD138-negative cells sorted from bone marrow. The receptors derive from a donor aged 40 or older with multiple myeloma.

This clonotype was counted at least ten times. CDR3 region: CASSPSLDNYGYTF. Here the CDR3 DNA reads TGTGCCAGCTCACCCTCCCTAGACAACTATGGCTACACCTTC. V is TRBV18 and J is TRBJ1-2; D not certain. Looked up from germline, CDR1 is KGHSH and CDR2 is LQKENI. This CDR3 contains 14 residues. Trimming removed 3 bases from V and 2 bases from J, with 10 bases in between.

This clonotype came up many times. DNA of the CDR3: TGTGCCAGCAGCTTACAGAGAGAGACCCAGTACTTC. Amino acid sequence: CASSLQRETQYF. V gene TRBV7-2 combines with J gene TRBJ2-5; D unclear. V lost 2 bases and J lost 4, with 5 bases in between. CDR1 is SGHTA, CDR2 FQGNSA, per germline. The CDR3 is made up of 12 amino acids.

This clonotype is medium-sized (0.01 to 0.1%). This chain joins TRBV19 and TRBJ2-1, with D tentatively TRBD1 or TRBD2 (5 bases each). Germline V gene data show CDR1 as LNHDA and CDR2 as SQIVND (reference sequence). There are 14 residues in the CDR3. The ends were cut back, 7 bases at V and 2 bases at J, with 12 bases in the middle. The CDR3 nucleotides read TGTGCCAGTACAATCGGGGCCGCCTACAATGAGCAGTTCTTC. As protein: CASTIGAAYNEQFF.

This clonotype was observed many times. The chain recombines TRBV7-8 with TRBJ1-4; D is undetermined. This CDR3 contains 15 residues. Germline CDR1 SGHVS, CDR2 FQNEAQ. V was trimmed by 0 bases and J by 8 bases, leaving 13 bases between them. CDR3: CASSLARPGMEKLFF. The DNA of the CDR3 is TGTGCCAGCAGCTTAGCGCGGCCGGGGATGGAAAAACTGTTTTTT.

This clonotype was found many times. The chain carries TRBV29-1 and TRBJ2-3; 8 bases are a match to TRBD2. The germline CDR1 and CDR2 sequences are SQVTM and ANQGSEA. After removal of 4 bases from V and 4 bases from J, the junction contained 4 bases not matched to a gene. This CDR3 contains 13 residues. For the CDR3, the DNA is TGCAGCGTTGCGACTAGCGCGGCAGATACGCAGTATTTT. Its protein is CSVATSAADTQYF.

This clonotype was counted at least ten times. The V and J genes are TRBV6-2 or TRBV6-3 and TRBJ1-5; TRBD1 matches 8 bases. The junction had 5 bases not matched to a gene; V was cut back by 0 bases and J by 7 bases. This CDR3 contains 15 residues. Germline V CDR1 and CDR2: MNHEY, SVGEGT. DNA for the CDR3: TGTGCCAGCAGTTACTCCGACAGGGGAGGACAGCCCCAGCATTTT. It specifies CASSYSDRGGQPQHF.

The rearrangement joins TRBV19 to TRBJ2-3; the match to TRBD2 covers 15 bases. The V gene's germline CDR1 is LNHDA and CDR2 SQIVND (reference sequence). J lost 4 bases, V lost 5 bases, and 7 bases had no gene match. The CDR3 runs 17 residues. Here the CDR3 reads CASSPGLAGGLPDTQYF. CDR3 coding DNA: TGTGCCAGTAGTCCGGGACTAGCGGGAGGATTACCAGATACGCAGTATTTT. The full variable domain, completed using reference TRBV19 and TRBJ2-3, is DGGITQSPKYLFRKEGQNVTLSCEQNLNHDAMYWYRQDPGQGLRLIYYSQIVNDFQKGDIAEGYSVSREKKESFPLTVTSAQKNPTAFYLCASSPGLAGGLPDTQYFGPGTRLTVL.

This clonotype was seen ten or more times. CDR3 sequence (DNA): TGCAGTGCGACTAGCGGAACCTACGAGCAGTACTTC. Its translation is CSATSGTYEQYF. The chain is built from TRBV20-1 and TRBJ2-7, with 9 bases aligning to TRBD2. The J segment lost 2 bases and the V segment lost 6 bases, leaving 2 bases of the junction unmatched. Per germline, CDR1 DFQATT and CDR2 SNEGSKA (reference sequence). The CDR3 has 12 residues.

To note about this clonotype: One end of the junction varies from germline; a read error may be responsible. The chain joins TRBV6-6 to TRBJ2-1; D uncertain. This CDR3 region has 14 residues. The V gene's germline CDR1 is MNHNY and CDR2 SVGAGI (reference sequence). This chain's CDR3 is CASSRESSHNEQSF. In DNA, the CDR3 is TGTGCCAGCAGCCGTGAGAGCTCCCACAATGAGCAGTCCTTC.

This clonotype was picked up many times. The V and J genes are TRBV3-1 and TRBJ1-1, with D unresolved. The V gene's germline CDR1 is LGHDT and CDR2 YNNKEL (reference sequence). CDR3 length: 11 amino acids. V was shortened by 3 bases and J by 8 bases, with 7 bases between the two germline ends. The CDR3 sequence: CASSQSQEAFF. The CDR3 DNA is TGTGCCAGCAGCCAGAGTCAGGAAGCTTTCTTT.

This clonotype has ten or more counts. This rearrangement joins TRBV27 to TRBJ1-5, with TRBD1 identical over 9 bases. Germline V CDR1 and CDR2: MNHEY, SMNVEV (reference sequence). This CDR3 is built from 21 residues. The V segment lost 4 bases and the J segment 1 base; nucleotides outside the gene matches: 20. The CDR3 bases are TGTGCCAGCAGTTCACTTTATCTTTTCGAGACAGGGGGTCTCAGCAATCAGCCCCAGCATTTT. It is translated as CASSSLYLFETGGLSNQPQHF.

This clonotype appeared many times. This chain links TRBV28 with TRBJ2-7, with D possibly TRBD2 on 6 matching bases. V lost 5 bases and J 9 bases, leaving 20 bases between the germline ends. This CDR3 has 14 residues. CDR1 and CDR2 from the germline V gene are MDHEN and SYDVKM. The CDR3 nucleotides are TGTGCCAGCAGTCCGTTCGGGGGTACTAGGGTGCAGTACTTC. Translated, it gives CASSPFGGTRVQYF. Full variable domain (missing parts from reference TRBV28 and TRBJ2-7): DVKVTQSSRYLVKRTGEKVFLECVQDMDHENMFWYRQDPGLGLRLIYFSYDVKMKEKGDIPEGYSVSREKKERFSLILESASTNQTSMYLCASSPFGGTRVQYFGPGTRLTVT.

This clonotype was counted ten times or more. The chain couples TRBV20-1 to TRBJ2-3; D may be TRBD2 (6 bases). Trimming pared 0 bases from V and 0 bases from J, leaving 7 bases between. Germline lookup yields CDR1 DFQATT and CDR2 SNEGSKA (reference sequence). CDR3 length: 14 residues. CDR3: CSARDGSSTDTQYF. CDR3 sequence (DNA): TGCAGTGCTAGAGACGGGAGCAGCACAGATACGCAGTATTTT.

This clonotype was found many times. This chain joins TRBV6-6 and TRBJ1-2, with 8 bases lining up with TRBD1. Trimming removed 4 bases from V and 2 bases from J; junction bases left unmatched: 6. Germline CDR1 and CDR2: MNHNY and SVGAGI (reference sequence). The CDR3 sequence is 15 residues long. In DNA, the CDR3 is TGTGCCAGCAGTTCCAGACAGGGGATAAACTATGGCTACACCTTC. It codes for CASSSRQGINYGYTF.

This clonotype showed up many times. This chain links TRBV7-9 with TRBJ2-3; D gene uncertain. The CDR3 contains 13 residues. From germline, CDR1 is SEHNR and CDR2 FQNEAQ (reference sequence). Trimming cost V 1 base and J 6 bases, with 8 bases left between them. This CDR3 is CASSLESWDTQYF. CDR3 in DNA: TGTGCCAGCAGCTTAGAGTCTTGGGATACGCAGTATTTT.

Many counts were recorded for this clonotype. CDR3 sequence reads: CASSLERELSYNEQFF. The CDR3, as DNA: TGTGCCAGCAGCTTGGAACGGGAGCTGTCCTACAATGAGCAGTTCTTC. This chain links TRBV5-4 with TRBJ2-1, with D possibly being TRBD2 (6 bases). V shed 0 bases and J shed 1 base, with 11 bases lying between them. Germline assignment: CDR1 SGHNT and CDR2 YYREEE (reference sequence). The CDR3 covers 16 residues.

In its sample, this clonotype was seen many times. A much larger clone lies a single base off, so this may be a read error. This chain links TRBV29-1 with TRBJ1-1; weak D call: TRBD1 (5 bases). CDR1 is SQVTM and CDR2 is ANQGSEA in the germline V gene. The CDR3 runs 12 residues. CDR3: CSVVTVNAEAFF. DNA of the CDR3: TGCAGCGTTGTGACAGTGAACGCTGAAGCTTTCTTT.

In its sample, this clonotype was seen many times. The rearrangement joins TRBV20-1 to TRBJ2-1, with D possibly being TRBD1 (7 bases). Trimming shortened V by 0 bases and J by 5 bases, and 11 bases separated the two germline ends. The V gene's germline CDR1 is DFQATT and CDR2 SNEGSKA (reference sequence). The CDR3 sequence is 14 residues long. The CDR3 DNA is TGCAGTGCTAGAGACCCCAGGGGGGACAATGAGCAGTTCTTC. It codes for CSARDPRGDNEQFF.

In the case of this clonotype: A much larger clone lies one base from this, so it may be a read error. The chain carries TRBV7-9 and TRBJ2-1; the match to TRBD2 covers 11 bases. The V segment lost 4 bases and the J segment 7 bases; nucleotides outside the gene matches: 6. CDR1 SEHNR and CDR2 FQNEAQ come from the germline V gene (reference sequence). The CDR3 contains 15 residues. CDR3 sequence (DNA): TGTGCCAGCAGCTCTCTAGCGGGAGGTCATAATGAGCAGTTCTTC. Translated: CASSSLAGGHNEQFF.

In its sample, this clonotype was seen many times. The J gene is TRBJ1-1, the V gene TRBV6-6, with 7 bases matching TRBD1. Per the germline V gene, CDR1 is MNHNY and CDR2 is SVGAGI (reference sequence). The CDR3 loop spans 12 amino acids. Trimming at V came to 6 bases and at J to 4 bases, leaving 2 bases not matched to a gene. CDR3 coding DNA: TGTGCCAGCAGGGGGACAGCCACTGAAGCTTTCTTT. Amino acids: CASRGTATEAFF.

This clonotype occurred many times. This chain links TRBV7-9 with TRBJ2-1; TRBD2 matches 7 bases. Germline V gene data show CDR1 as SEHNR and CDR2 as FQNEAQ (reference sequence). This CDR3 comprises 15 residues. The J segment lost 6 bases and the V segment lost 3 bases, leaving 8 bases of the junction unmatched. The CDR3 DNA is TGTGCCAGCAGCTTTACGGGGGTAGCGGGCAATGAGCAGTTCTTC. This codes for CASSFTGVAGNEQFF.

In its sample, this clonotype was seen many times. The rearrangement uses TRBV20-1 and TRBJ1-1; 8 nucleotides agree with TRBD1. CDR3 length: 16 residues. CDR1 and CDR2 (germline): DFQATT, SNEGSKA (reference sequence). V lost 0 bases to trimming and J lost 7 bases; unmatched junction nucleotides: 13. The DNA of the CDR3 is TGCAGTGCTAGAGATCTCTGGGCGACAGGGGACCTTGAAGCTTTCTTT. Its translation: CSARDLWATGDLEAFF.

This clonotype was seen ten or more times. One junction end disagrees with the germline gene, perhaps due to a read error. This sequence joins TRBV11-3 and TRBJ2-5; D not resolved. CDR3 length: 13 residues. Germline CDR1 and CDR2: SGHNT and YENEEA. CDR3 in amino acids: CASSSRNQETRYF. CDR3 bases: TGTGCCAGCAGCTCTCGAAACCAAGAGACCCGGTACTTC.

This clonotype was observed at least ten times. The CDR3 DNA reads TGTGCCAGCTCACCACAGACAGGGGGCGCTGGGGCCAACGTCCTGACTTTC. It translates to CASSPQTGGAGANVLTF. The chain combines TRBV18 with TRBJ2-6; TRBD1 agrees at 10 bases. With 1 base clipped from V and 2 bases from J, the junction kept 2 bases outside the gene matches. The CDR3 contains 17 residues. Looked up from germline, CDR1 is KGHSH and CDR2 is LQKENI.

The chain employs TRBV19 and TRBJ2-2; 12 bases align to TRBD2. Germline loops: CDR1 LNHDA, CDR2 SQIVND (reference sequence). This CDR3 contains 16 residues. The J segment lost 7 bases and the V segment lost 10 bases, leaving 13 bases of the junction unmatched. The CDR3 reads CATKSGTSGSGGELFF. In nucleotides, the CDR3 is TGTGCCACAAAGTCCGGGACTAGCGGGTCCGGCGGGGAGCTGTTTTTT.

This clonotype was picked up many times. The J gene is TRBJ1-2, the V gene TRBV6-1; possibly TRBD1 for D (5 bases). The germline gives CDR1 MNHNS, CDR2 SASEGT. The CDR3 extends over 14 amino acids. Trimming removed 7 bases from V and 4 bases from J, with 16 bases in between. The CDR3, as DNA: TGTGCCAGCAACTACCGGGACTCGTTCTATGGCTACACCTTC. Protein: CASNYRDSFYGYTF.

With respect to this clonotype: One junction end disagrees with the germline gene, perhaps due to a read error. This sequence joins TRBV10-3 and TRBJ2-1; 7 bases are shared with TRBD2. In germline, CDR1 is ENHRY, CDR2 SYGVKD. The CDR3 covers 14 residues. CDR3 nucleotide sequence: TGCGCCATCAAGGGGTCGGGGGGATACAATGAGCAGTTCTTC. It codes for CAIKGSGGYNEQFF.

As for this clonotype: A read error may explain this, as a much larger clone is one base away. This sequence joins TRBV12-3 or TRBV12-4 and TRBJ2-7; D is unresolved. This CDR3 spans 12 amino acids. The CDR3: CAGSYVLYEQYF. The CDR3 region has the DNA TGTGCCGGCAGTTATGTTCTCTACGAGCAGTACTTC.

This clonotype was observed many times. The chain combines TRBV30 with TRBJ2-1; D uncertain. This CDR3 is 14 amino acids long. Trimming pared 7 bases from V and 2 bases from J, leaving 15 bases between. In germline, CDR1 is GTSNPN, CDR2 SVGIG (reference sequence). In DNA form, the CDR3 reads TGTGCCTCGGCAGAAGGAGACGCCTACAATGAGCAGTTCTTC. Translation: CASAEGDAYNEQFF.